Listed here are 25 T cell receptor beta chains from one sample, sequenced in a study of T cell clonality in common variable immunodeficiency (dated by TCRdb to between 2015 and 2017). General findings and caveats noted by the study authors: CVID TCRbeta sequences were reported to have fewer deletions and N-nucleotide insertions and to lack highly modified clones with 13 or more V deletions.

Their antigens are not known. The protocol used for the library was the immunoSEQ multiplex PCR assay. Drawn from immuneACCESS, this table holds only the in-frame rearrangements with V and J called that TCRdb kept. Clones are partly lost; checked studies trace under half to an unresolved V gene and leave the rest unexplained. For this sample, about 28,000 clones appear and none is a singleton. Of the sample, less than 35% is held by the ten largest clones. Sequencing was carried out using peripheral blood mononuclear cells. These receptors came from a human donor with common variable immunodeficiency.

This clone has at least ten counts. The read finishes 3 residues shy of the CDR3 end, and the germline J gene is used to complete it. The chain couples TRBV19 to TRBJ2-2; no definite D call. The germline gives CDR1 LNHDA, CDR2 SQIVND (reference sequence). CDR3 length equals 14 residues. Trimming removed 7 bases at V and 6 bases at J, with 15 bases between. CDR3 loop: CASTDKYLSGELFF. CDR3 bases read: TGTGCCAGTACCGACAAGTACCTATCCGGGGAG.

This clone was counted a few times. A single base is all that separates this from a far larger clone, so a read error is likely. Other DNA variants within this sample encode the same CDR3. The CDR3 is CASSLAPLAGGYNEQFF. The DNA read from the CDR3 is TGCGCCAGCAGCTTGGCCCCTCTAGCGGGTGGATACAATGAG. The chain uses TRBV5-1 and TRBJ2-1, with TRBD2 matching over 8 bases. The read is 3 residues too short to cover the CDR3 end, so that end is filled in from the germline J gene. This CDR3 comprises 17 residues. With 0 bases clipped from V and 4 bases from J, the junction kept 9 bases outside the gene matches. The V gene's germline CDR1 is SGHRS and CDR2 YFSETQ.

This clone has at least ten counts. From the germline J gene comes the end of the CDR3, since the read stops 3 residues before it. The V gene is TRBV6-2 or TRBV6-3, the J gene TRBJ1-6; D perhaps matches TRBD1 (6 bases). Trimming stripped 0 bases from V and 6 bases from J, with 15 bases between. CDR1 MNHEY and CDR2 SVGEGT come from the germline V gene. This CDR3 spans 17 amino acids. This CDR3 reads CASSYSTYRVPNSPLHF. The CDR3 bases that were read are TGTGCCAGCAGTTACTCGACGTACAGGGTCCCTAATTCACCC.

This clone was counted only a few times. From the germline J gene comes the end of the CDR3, since the read stops 3 residues before it. V usage is TRBV6-2 or TRBV6-3 and J usage is TRBJ2-7, with TRBD1 matching over 7 bases. Trimming took 7 bases from V and 6 from J; bases not matched to a gene: 15. The CDR3 spans 15 residues. Germline V gene lookup returns CDR1 MNHEY and CDR2 SVGEGT. CDR3 DNA, as far as it was read: TGTGCCAGCACCCCTCGGGACAGCGGTCCTCTCGAG. It specifies CASTPRDSGPLE. Given in full, the CDR3 is CASTPRDSGPLEQYF.

The table lists this clone with many counts. The read falls 3 residues short of the CDR3 end, and the missing part is taken from the germline J gene. The chain has TRBV2 and TRBJ1-6, with unresolved D. Germline V lookup: CDR1 SNHLY, CDR2 FYNNEI. There are 15 residues in the CDR3. V lost 2 bases and J 6 bases, leaving 11 bases between the germline ends. CDR3 DNA, as far as it was read: TGTGCCAGCAGTGAATTCCCCGACTCTAATTCACCC. Amino acid sequence: CASSEFPDSNSP. The CDR3 in full is CASSEFPDSNSPLHF.

Only a few counts were recorded for this clone. The read ends 3 residues shy of where the CDR3 ends; the end is completed using the germline J gene. The chain couples TRBV7-6 to TRBJ1-5; D perhaps matches TRBD1 (5 bases). Germline V gene lookup returns CDR1 SGHVS and CDR2 FNYEAQ. V was pared by 0 bases and J by 7 bases, with 10 bases between. There are 14 residues in the CDR3. The CDR3 sequence: CASSLALGHQPQHF. CDR3 DNA, as far as it was read: TGTGCCAGCAGCTTAGCCCTAGGACACCAGCCC.

This clone was observed many times. The CDR3 extends 3 residues past the end of the read, so its final part is completed from the germline J gene. The chain joins TRBV30 to TRBJ2-3; the match to TRBD2 covers 12 bases. The trim removed 5 bases at V and 5 bases at J, leaving 11 bases unmatched. CDR3 length equals 16 residues. Per the germline V gene, CDR1 is GTSNPN and CDR2 is SVGIG (reference sequence). The covered CDR3 bases are TGTGCCTGGGCCCCTCCTAGCGGGGGGGTGGTAGATACG. Residues: CAWAPPSGGVVDT. The entire CDR3 protein is CAWAPPSGGVVDTQYF.

Points on this clone: The read is 3 residues too short to cover the CDR3 end, so that end is filled in from the germline J gene. The chain employs TRBV11-3 and TRBJ2-1, with unresolved D. CDR1 is SGHNT, CDR2 YENEEA, per germline. V was shortened by 5 bases and J by 9 bases, with 14 bases between the two germline ends. The CDR3 spans 13 residues. The CDR3 bases that were read are TGTGCCAGCAGCATCAAACCTAGTGGTGAG. Its protein product is CASSIKPSGE. The entire CDR3 protein reads CASSIKPSGEQFF.

A remark on this clone: The DNA ends 3 residues before the CDR3 does, and the rest of the CDR3 is filled in from the germline J gene. The chain has TRBV6-4 and TRBJ1-6; D remains ambiguous. The ends were cut back, 1 base at V and 6 bases at J, with 10 bases in the middle. Per the germline V gene, CDR1 is MRHNA and CDR2 is SNTAGT. This CDR3 is built from 15 residues. The CDR3 spells CASSDLAFGNSPLHF. The sequenced CDR3 bases are TGTGCCAGCAGTGACTTGGCCTTTGGTAATTCACCC.

The covered CDR3 bases are TGTGCCAGCAGCTTGCCCCGCTACGAG. Protein sequence: CASSLPRYE. The full-length CDR3 reads as CASSLPRYEQYF. The chain recombines TRBV5-5 with TRBJ2-7; no reliable D call. The read gets to within 3 residues of the CDR3 end, and the germline J gene fills in the rest. The CDR3 spans 12 residues. Germline V gives CDR1 SGHKS, CDR2 YYEKEE (reference sequence). Trimming removed 1 base at V and 3 bases at J, with 5 bases between.

There are a few counts of this clone. From the germline J gene comes the end of the CDR3, since the read stops 3 residues before it. The rearrangement joins TRBV19 to TRBJ1-5; 9 bases map to TRBD1. Unmatched junction bases numbered 9, after V lost 7 bases and J lost 2 bases. CDR3 length equals 16 residues. CDR1 is LNHDA and CDR2 is SQIVND in the germline V gene (reference sequence). The CDR3 protein is CASNSQGARGNQPQHF. The CDR3 bases that were read are TGTGCCAGTAACTCACAGGGGGCGCGAGGCAATCAGCCC.

Ten or more counts support this clone. The sequenced part of the CDR3 DNA is TGCGCCAGCAGCTTGTTTTTTCGGGGGAACACTGAA. Its protein is CASSLFFRGNTE. The CDR3 in its entirety is CASSLFFRGNTEAFF. The genes are TRBV5-1 and TRBJ1-1; D uncertain. The sequence runs out 3 residues before the end of the CDR3; the remainder is reconstructed from the germline J gene. This CDR3 region has 15 residues. The V and J ends lost 1 base and 1 base respectively, with 11 bases between them. Germline V CDR1 and CDR2: SGHRS, YFSETQ.

This clone was detected only a few times. CDR3 DNA, as far as it was read: TGTGCCAGCCTTGACTACAGGGGCGCGGGGGAG. Its translation is CASLDYRGAGE. The entire CDR3 is CASLDYRGAGELFF. The chain is built from TRBV6-2 or TRBV6-3 and TRBJ2-2; 7 nucleotides agree with TRBD1. The CDR3 end is not reached by the read, which stops 3 residues before it; the germline J gene fills it in. Germline CDR1 reads MNHEY; CDR2 reads SVGEGT. Trimming cost V 8 bases and J 8 bases; bases outside gene matches: 11. The CDR3 is made up of 14 amino acids.

Turning to this clone: With the read ending 3 residues before the CDR3 end, the germline J gene is used to fill in that end. This rearrangement joins TRBV7-9 to TRBJ2-3; D is unclear. CDR1 SEHNR and CDR2 FQNEAQ come from the germline V gene (reference sequence). V shed 1 base and J shed 2 bases, with 10 bases lying between them. CDR3 size: 15 residues. The CDR3 loop reads CASSLEPWATDTQYF. The sequenced part of the CDR3 DNA is TGTGCCAGCAGCTTAGAGCCCTGGGCCACAGATACG.

In the case of this clone: The observed sequence ends 3 residues before the CDR3 terminus, with the missing tail filled in from the germline J gene. The chain joins TRBV7-2 to TRBJ2-5; TRBD2 might be the D (6 bases). Germline CDR1 and CDR2: SGHTA and FQGNSA. The CDR3 has 11 residues. Trimming took off 5 bases at V and 7 bases at J, with 8 bases between the two ends. The CDR3 bases that were read are TGTGCCAGCAGCGCCGGGGGGACC. Its protein product is CASSAGGT. The CDR3, in full, reads CASSAGGTQYF.

Points on this clone: Sequencing ends 3 residues short of the CDR3 end; the germline J gene provides the rest. The chain joins TRBV19 to TRBJ1-5, with D maybe TRBD1 (5 bases). V was cut by 7 bases and J by 6 bases, with 16 bases left in between. The CDR3 extends over 14 amino acids. Germline V CDR1 and CDR2: LNHDA, SQIVND (reference sequence). The DNA read from the CDR3 is TGTGCCAGTACCCCGGGGGACGGATTTCAGCCC. Translated: CASTPGDGFQP. The CDR3 as a whole reads CASTPGDGFQPQHF.

In regard to this clone: The read stops 3 residues short of the end of the CDR3; the missing end is completed from the germline J gene. The chain carries TRBV6-1 and TRBJ2-3; TRBD2 agrees at 9 bases. V gave up 2 bases and J gave up 6 bases; unmatched junction bases: 6. Germline values: CDR1 MNHNS, CDR2 SASEGT. This CDR3 is 15 amino acids long. The CDR3 protein is CASSEPGLASDTQYF. The DNA read from the CDR3 is TGTGCCAGCAGTGAACCGGGACTAGCTTCGGATACG.

A note on this clone: The read ends 3 residues before the CDR3 terminus; that terminus is restored from the germline J gene. The J gene is TRBJ2-5, the V gene TRBV20-1, with 7 positions matching TRBD1. Germline V gene lookup returns CDR1 DFQATT and CDR2 SNEGSKA (reference sequence). Trimming cost V 5 bases and J 3 bases; bases outside gene matches: 6. The CDR3 extends over 13 amino acids. The CDR3 bases that were read are TGCAGTGCTGATTCCGGGACAGAAGAGACC. Translating gives CSADSGTEET. In full, the CDR3 is CSADSGTEETQYF.

This clone came up a few times. Read coverage stops 3 residues before the CDR3 terminus; the germline J gene supplies the remainder. This chain uses TRBV7-8 with TRBJ1-2; TRBD1 is a possible D gene (5 bases). Germline V gene lookup returns CDR1 SGHVS and CDR2 FQNEAQ. The CDR3 is made up of 13 amino acids. V lost 6 bases and J 3 bases, leaving 11 bases between the germline ends. The CDR3 bases that were read are TGTGCCAGCAGGGGAGGAGGGGACTATGGC. Its translation: CASRGGGDYG. The CDR3 as a whole reads CASRGGGDYGYTF.

There are many counts of this clone. The read ends 3 residues early relative to the CDR3; the germline J gene fills the gap. This rearrangement joins TRBV6-2 or TRBV6-3 to TRBJ2-7, with 12 bases that match TRBD1. V trimming: 6 bases; J trimming: 6 bases; junction bases outside the gene matches: 15. CDR1 and CDR2 (germline): MNHEY, SVGEGT. The CDR3 length is 17 residues. CDR3 DNA (partial): TGTGCCAGCAGCTTACTTTCCTTCGGGACAGGGGGCGGCGAG. Translated, it gives CASSLLSFGTGGGE. The CDR3 in full is CASSLLSFGTGGGEQYF.

This clone has more than one count but fewer than ten. The read comes to an end 3 residues before the CDR3 does, leaving the germline J gene to fill in the end. The chain is built from TRBV2 and TRBJ2-1, with TRBD1 identical over 9 bases. CDR1 and CDR2 (germline): SNHLY, FYNNEI. The trim removed 8 bases at V and 3 bases at J, leaving 2 bases unmatched. The CDR3 loop spans 13 amino acids. This CDR3 is CASRQGDYNEQFF. Partial CDR3 DNA: TGTGCCAGCCGACAGGGGGACTACAATGAG.

This clone showed up just a few times. The read comes to an end 3 residues before the CDR3 does, leaving the germline J gene to fill in the end. The rearrangement uses TRBV2 and TRBJ2-1, with D possibly TRBD1 on 6 matching bases. This CDR3 contains 12 residues. The V end was cut by 6 bases, the J end by 6 bases, with 9 bases between. Germline V CDR1 and CDR2: SNHLY, FYNNEI. CDR3 amino acids: CASRADSNEQFF. The covered CDR3 bases are TGTGCCAGCAGAGCGGACAGCAATGAG.

This clone was picked up a small number of times. The CDR3 is cut off 3 residues early in the read; its end comes from the germline J gene. The chain joins TRBV7-2 to TRBJ1-2; D is undetermined. V lost 4 bases, J lost 4 bases, and 10 bases lay in between. Germline lookup yields CDR1 SGHTA and CDR2 FQGNSA. The CDR3 extends over 13 amino acids. The CDR3 loop reads CASSWSYSYGYTF. The covered CDR3 bases are TGTGCCAGCAGCTGGTCGTACAGCTATGGC.

The sequenced part of the CDR3 DNA is TGCGCCAGCAGCTTGAACGGGGGGATCACAGATACG. Protein product: CASSLNGGITDT. The whole CDR3 region reads CASSLNGGITDTQYF. V usage is TRBV5-1 and J usage is TRBJ2-3; 7 bases map to TRBD2. The read stops 3 residues short of the end of the CDR3; the missing end is completed from the germline J gene. The CDR3 totals 15 residues. Germline V CDR1 and CDR2: SGHRS, YFSETQ. The V and J ends lost 1 base and 2 bases, in that order; junction bases with no gene match: 4.

In this sample, this clone turned up a few times. The read comes to an end 3 residues before the CDR3 does, leaving the germline J gene to fill in the end. This sequence joins TRBV2 and TRBJ1-5; tentative D call: TRBD1 (6 bases). Per germline, CDR1 SNHLY and CDR2 FYNNEI. The germline V and J ends were trimmed by 6 bases and 5 bases, with 11 bases remaining between them. The CDR3 contains 13 residues. CDR3 DNA (partial): TGTGCCAGCAGGGCCAACAGGGATCAGCCC. Encoded protein: CASRANRDQP. The whole CDR3 sequence reads CASRANRDQPQHF.